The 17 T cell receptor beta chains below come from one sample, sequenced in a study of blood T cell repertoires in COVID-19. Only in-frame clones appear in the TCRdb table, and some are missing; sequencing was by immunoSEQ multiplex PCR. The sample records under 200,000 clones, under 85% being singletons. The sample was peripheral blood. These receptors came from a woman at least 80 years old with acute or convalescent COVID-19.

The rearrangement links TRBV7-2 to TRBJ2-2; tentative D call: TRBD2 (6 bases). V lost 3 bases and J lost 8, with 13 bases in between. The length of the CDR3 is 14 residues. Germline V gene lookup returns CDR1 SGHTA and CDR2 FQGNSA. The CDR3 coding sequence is TGTGCCAGCAGCTTCCGTGAGGGGAGGGGGGAGCTGTTTTTT. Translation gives CASSFREGRGELFF.

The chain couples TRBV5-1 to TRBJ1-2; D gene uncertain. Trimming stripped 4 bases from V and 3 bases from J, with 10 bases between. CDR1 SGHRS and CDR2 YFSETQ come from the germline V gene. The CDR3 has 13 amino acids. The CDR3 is CASSQTRDYGYTF. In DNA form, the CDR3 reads TGCGCCAGCAGCCAAACGAGAGACTATGGCTACACCTTC.

CDR3 bases: TGTGCCAGTAGTATAGCGGGGGGCGCGAGTGGGGCCAACGTCCTGACTTTC. Translation: CASSIAGGASGANVLTF. The chain couples TRBV19 to TRBJ2-6; weak D call: TRBD2 (7 bases). Germline assignment: CDR1 LNHDA and CDR2 SQIVND (reference sequence). CDR3 length: 17 amino acids. V lost 1 base and J lost 3, with 13 bases in between.

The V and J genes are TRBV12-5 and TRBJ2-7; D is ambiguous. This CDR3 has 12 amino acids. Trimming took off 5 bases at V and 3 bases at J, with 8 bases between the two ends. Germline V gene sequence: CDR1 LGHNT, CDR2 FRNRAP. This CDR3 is CASGPNNYEQYF. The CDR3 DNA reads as TGTGCTAGTGGTCCTAATAACTACGAGCAGTACTTC. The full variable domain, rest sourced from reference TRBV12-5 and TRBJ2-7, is DARVTQTPRHKVTEMGQEVTMRCQPILGHNTVFWYRQTMMQGLELLAYFRNRAPLDDSGMPKDRFSAEMPDATLATLKIQPSEPRDSAVYFCASGPNNYEQYFGPGTRLTVT.

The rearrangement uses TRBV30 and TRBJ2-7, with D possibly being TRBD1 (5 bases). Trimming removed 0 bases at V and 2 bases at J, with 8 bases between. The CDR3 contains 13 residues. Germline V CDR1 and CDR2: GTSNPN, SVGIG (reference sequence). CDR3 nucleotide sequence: TGTGCCTGGAGTGTGCCAGGGACCTACGAGCAGTACTTC. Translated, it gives CAWSVPGTYEQYF. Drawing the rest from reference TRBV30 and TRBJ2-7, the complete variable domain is SQTIHQWPATLVQPVGSPLSLECTVEGTSNPNLYWYRQAAGRGLQLLFYSVGIGQISSEVPQNLSASRPQDRQFILSSKKLLLSDSGFYLCAWSVPGTYEQYFGPGTRLTVT.

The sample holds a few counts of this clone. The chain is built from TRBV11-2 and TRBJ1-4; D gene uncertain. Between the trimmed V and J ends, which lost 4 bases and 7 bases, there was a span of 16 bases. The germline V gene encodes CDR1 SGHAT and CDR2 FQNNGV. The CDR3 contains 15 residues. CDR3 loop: CASSSLRGRSEKLFF. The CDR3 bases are TGTGCCAGCAGCTCATTGCGAGGGCGGAGTGAAAAACTGTTTTTT.

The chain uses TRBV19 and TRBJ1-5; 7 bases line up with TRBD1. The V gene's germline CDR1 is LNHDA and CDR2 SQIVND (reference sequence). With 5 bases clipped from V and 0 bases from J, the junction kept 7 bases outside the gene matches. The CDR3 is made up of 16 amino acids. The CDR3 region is CASSLGDSNSNQPQHF. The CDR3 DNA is TGTGCCAGTAGTCTTGGGGACAGCAATAGCAATCAGCCCCAGCATTTT.

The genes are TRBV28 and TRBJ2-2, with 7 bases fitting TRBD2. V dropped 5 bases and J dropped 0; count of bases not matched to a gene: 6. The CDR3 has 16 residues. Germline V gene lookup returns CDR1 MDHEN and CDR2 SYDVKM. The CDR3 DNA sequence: TGTGCCAGCAGTCCCGCGGGAGCGTCGAACACCGGGGAGCTGTTTTTT. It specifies CASSPAGASNTGELFF.

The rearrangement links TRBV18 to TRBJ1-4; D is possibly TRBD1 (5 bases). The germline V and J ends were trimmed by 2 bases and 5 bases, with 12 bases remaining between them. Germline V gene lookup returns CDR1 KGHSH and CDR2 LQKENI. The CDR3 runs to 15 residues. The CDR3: CASSPSAAGNEKLFF. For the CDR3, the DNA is TGTGCCAGCTCACCATCGGCGGCAGGGAATGAAAAACTGTTTTTT.

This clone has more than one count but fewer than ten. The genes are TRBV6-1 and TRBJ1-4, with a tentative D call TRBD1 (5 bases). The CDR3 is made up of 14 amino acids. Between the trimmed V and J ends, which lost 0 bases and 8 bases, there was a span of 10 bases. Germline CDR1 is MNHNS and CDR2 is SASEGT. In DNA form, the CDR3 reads TGTGCCAGCAGTGAAGCGCAGGGCCGGGAAAAACTGTTTTTT. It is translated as CASSEAQGREKLFF.

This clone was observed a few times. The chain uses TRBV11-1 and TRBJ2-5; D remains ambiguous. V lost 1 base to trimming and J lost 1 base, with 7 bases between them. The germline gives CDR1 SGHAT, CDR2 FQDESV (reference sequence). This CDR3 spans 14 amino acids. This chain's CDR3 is CASSLGASQETQYF. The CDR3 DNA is TGTGCCAGCAGCTTAGGTGCCAGCCAAGAGACCCAGTACTTC. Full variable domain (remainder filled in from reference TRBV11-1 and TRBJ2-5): EAEVAQSPRYKITEKSQAVAFWCDPISGHATLYWYRQILGQGPELLVQFQDESVVDDSQLPKDRFSAERLKGVDSTLKIQPAELGDSAMYLCASSLGASQETQYFGPGTRLLVL.

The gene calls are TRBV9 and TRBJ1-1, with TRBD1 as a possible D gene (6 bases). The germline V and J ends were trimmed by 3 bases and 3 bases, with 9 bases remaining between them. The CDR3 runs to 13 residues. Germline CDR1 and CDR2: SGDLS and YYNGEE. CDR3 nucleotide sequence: TGTGCCAGCAGCGCGGACAGAGACACTGAAGCTTTCTTT. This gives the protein CASSADRDTEAFF. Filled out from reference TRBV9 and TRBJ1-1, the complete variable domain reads DSGVTQTPKHLITATGQRVTLRCSPRSGDLSVYWYQQSLDQGLQFLIQYYNGEERAKGNILERFSAQQFPDLHSELNLSSLELGDSALYFCASSADRDTEAFFGQGTRLTVV.

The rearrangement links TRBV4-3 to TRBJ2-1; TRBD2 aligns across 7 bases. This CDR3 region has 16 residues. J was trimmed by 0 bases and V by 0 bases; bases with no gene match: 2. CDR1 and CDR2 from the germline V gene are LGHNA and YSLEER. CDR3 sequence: CASSQEAGVSYNEQFF. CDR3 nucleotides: TGCGCCAGCAGCCAAGAGGCGGGGGTCTCCTACAATGAGCAGTTCTTC.

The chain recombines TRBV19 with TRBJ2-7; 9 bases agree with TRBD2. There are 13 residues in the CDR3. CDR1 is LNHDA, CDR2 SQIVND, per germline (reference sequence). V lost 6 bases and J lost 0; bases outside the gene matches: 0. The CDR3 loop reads CASRLAGSYEQYF. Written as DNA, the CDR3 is TGTGCCAGTAGACTAGCGGGCTCCTACGAGCAGTACTTC.

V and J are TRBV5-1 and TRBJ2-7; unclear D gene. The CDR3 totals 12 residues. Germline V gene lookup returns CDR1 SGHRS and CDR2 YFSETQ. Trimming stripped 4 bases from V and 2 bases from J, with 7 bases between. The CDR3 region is CASSLIPYEQYF. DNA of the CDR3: TGCGCCAGCAGCCTTATTCCCTACGAGCAGTACTTC.

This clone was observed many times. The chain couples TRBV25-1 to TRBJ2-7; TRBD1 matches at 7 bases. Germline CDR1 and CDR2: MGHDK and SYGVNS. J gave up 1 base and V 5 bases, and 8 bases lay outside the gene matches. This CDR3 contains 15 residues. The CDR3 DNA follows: TGTGCCAGCAGTCCCCACAACAGGGGTTCCTACGAGCAGTACTTC. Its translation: CASSPHNRGSYEQYF.

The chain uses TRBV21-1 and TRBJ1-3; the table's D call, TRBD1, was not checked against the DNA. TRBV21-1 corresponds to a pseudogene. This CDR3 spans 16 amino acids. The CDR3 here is CASSKVRDTKKNTIYF. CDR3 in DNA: TGTGCCAGCAGCAAAGTGAGAGACACGAAGAAGAACACCATATATTTT.